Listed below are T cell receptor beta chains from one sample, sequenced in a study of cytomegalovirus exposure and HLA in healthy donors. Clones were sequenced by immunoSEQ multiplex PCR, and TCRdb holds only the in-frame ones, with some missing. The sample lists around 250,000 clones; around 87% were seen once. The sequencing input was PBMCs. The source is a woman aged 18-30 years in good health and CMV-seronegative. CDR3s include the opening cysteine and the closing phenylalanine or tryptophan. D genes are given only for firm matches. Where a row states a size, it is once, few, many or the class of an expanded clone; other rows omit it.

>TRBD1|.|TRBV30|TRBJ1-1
CAWSPTGVTEAFF
TGTGCCTGGAGTCCGACAGGGGTTACTGAAGCTTTCTTT
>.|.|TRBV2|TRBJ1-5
CASSGDSYNQPQHF
TGTGCCAGCAGTGGAGACAGTTACAATCAGCCCCAGCATTTT
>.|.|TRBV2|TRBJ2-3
CASITGWRTDTQYF
TGTGCCAGCATAACGGGGTGGAGAACAGATACGCAGTATTTT
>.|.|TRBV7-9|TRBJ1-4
CASSPEGISTNEKLFF
TGTGCCAGCAGCCCAGAGGGCATTTCAACTAATGAAAAACTGTTTTTT
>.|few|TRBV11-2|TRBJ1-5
CASSLDQGQNQPQHF
TGTGCCAGCAGCTTAGATCAAGGACAGAATCAGCCCCAGCATTTT
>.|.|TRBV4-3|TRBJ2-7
CASSQDNGYEQYF
TGCGCCAGCAGCCAAGATAACGGCTACGAGCAGTACTTC
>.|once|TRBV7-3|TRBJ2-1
CASSLSGARDEQFF
TGTGCCAGCAGCTTAAGCGGGGCCCGGGATGAGCAGTTCTTC
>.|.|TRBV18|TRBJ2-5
CASSPQTGTRETQYF
TGTGCCAGCTCACCGCAAACAGGGACAAGGGAGACCCAGTACTTC
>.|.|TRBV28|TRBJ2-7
CASSYGQSHEQYF
TGTGCCAGCAGCTACGGACAGAGCCACGAGCAGTACTTC
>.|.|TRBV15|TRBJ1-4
CATSRERAEENEKLFF
TGTGCCACCAGCAGAGAGCGGGCAGAAGAGAATGAAAAACTGTTTTTT
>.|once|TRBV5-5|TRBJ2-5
CASSLDTRQETQYF
TGTGCCAGCAGCTTGGACACACGCCAAGAGACCCAGTACTTC
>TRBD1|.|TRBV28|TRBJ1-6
CASLRDRFLGNSPLHF
TGTGCCAGCCTACGGGACAGGTTCCTCGGTAATTCACCCCTCCACTTT
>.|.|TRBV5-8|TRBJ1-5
CASSLALSSGGQPQHF
TGTGCCAGCAGCTTGGCCTTGAGTTCTGGGGGGCAGCCCCAGCATTTT
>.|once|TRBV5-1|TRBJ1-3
CATAPEGNTIYF
TGCGCCACTGCGCCCGAGGGAAACACCATATATTTT
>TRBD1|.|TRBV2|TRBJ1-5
CASSPTGGNQPQHF
TGTGCCAGCAGCCCGACAGGGGGTAATCAGCCCCAGCATTTT
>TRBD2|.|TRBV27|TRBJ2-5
CASRSIAGTQLVQETQYF
TGTGCCAGCAGGTCCATAGCGGGGACCCAACTCGTCCAAGAGACCCAGTACTTC
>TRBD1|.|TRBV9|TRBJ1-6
CASSVGTEKDNSPLHF
TGTGCCAGCAGCGTTGGGACAGAAAAGGATAATTCACCCCTCCACTTT
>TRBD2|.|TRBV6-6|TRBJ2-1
CASSKLAGADNEQFF
TGTGCCAGCAGCAAACTAGCGGGGGCGGACAATGAGCAGTTCTTC
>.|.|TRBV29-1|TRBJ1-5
CSVGEGDQPQHF
TGCAGCGTTGGTGAGGGCGATCAGCCCCAGCATTTT
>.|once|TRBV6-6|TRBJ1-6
CASSQNSPLHF
TGTGCCAGCAGCCAAAATTCACCCCTCCACTTT
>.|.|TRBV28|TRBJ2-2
CASEGTKTGELFF
TGTGCCAGCGAAGGGACAAAAACCGGGGAGCTGTTTTTT
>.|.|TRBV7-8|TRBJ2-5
CASSREISLQETQYF
TGTGCCAGCAGCAGAGAGATCTCCCTCCAAGAGACCCAGTACTTC
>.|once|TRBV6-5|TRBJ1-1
CASSYGRRNTEAFF
TGTGCCAGCAGTTACGGGAGAAGGAACACTGAAGCTTTCTTT
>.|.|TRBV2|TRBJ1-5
CASTGFGGNQPQHF
TGTGCCAGCACCGGGTTCGGGGGCAATCAGCCCCAGCATTTT
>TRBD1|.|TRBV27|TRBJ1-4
CASSPRGLGLEKLFF
TGTGCCAGCAGTCCCAGGGGGCTGGGTTTGGAAAAACTGTTTTTT
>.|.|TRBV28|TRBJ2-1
CASSFTGSHEQFF
TGTGCCAGCAGTTTCACAGGTTCTCATGAGCAGTTCTTC
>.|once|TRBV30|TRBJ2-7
CAWSLLGSYEQYF
TGTGCCTGGTCTTTACTAGGCTCCTACGAGCAGTACTTC
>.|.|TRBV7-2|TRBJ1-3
CASSLKIIGESGNTIYF
TGTGCCAGCAGCTTAAAGATTATCGGAGAGTCTGGAAACACCATATATTTT
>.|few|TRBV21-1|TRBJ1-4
CASSQWATNEKLFF
TGTGCCAGCAGCCAATGGGCCACGAATGAAAAACTGTTTTTT
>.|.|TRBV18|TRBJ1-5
CASSPAGDQPQHF
TGTGCCAGCTCACCCGCGGGGGATCAGCCCCAGCATTTT
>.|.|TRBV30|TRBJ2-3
CAWGGRGSTDTQYF
TGTGCCTGGGGTGGGCGGGGTAGCACAGATACGCAGTATTTT
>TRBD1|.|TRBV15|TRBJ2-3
CATRIYRGTPTDTQYF
TGTGCCACCAGGATCTACAGGGGTACCCCCACAGATACGCAGTATTTT
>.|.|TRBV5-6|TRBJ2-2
CASSQDTGELFF
TGTGCCAGCAGCCAGGACACCGGGGAGCTGTTTTTT
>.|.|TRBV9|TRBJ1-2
CASKAAVLDGYTF
TGTGCCAGCAAAGCTGCAGTACTAGATGGCTACACCTTC
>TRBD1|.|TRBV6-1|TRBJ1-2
CASSPGTVYGYTF
TGTGCCAGCAGTCCCGGGACAGTCTATGGCTACACCTTC
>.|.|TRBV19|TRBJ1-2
CATSTWGQADGYTF
TGTGCCACCTCCACCTGGGGGCAGGCGGATGGCTACACCTTC
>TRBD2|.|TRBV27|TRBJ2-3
CASSFFPAGAKLWGTDTQYF
TGTGCCAGCAGTTTCTTTCCAGCGGGGGCCAAACTGTGGGGCACAGATACGCAGTATTTT
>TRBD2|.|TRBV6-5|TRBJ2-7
CASSYWEGRGEQYF
TGTGCCAGCAGTTACTGGGAGGGTCGGGGAGAGCAGTACTTC
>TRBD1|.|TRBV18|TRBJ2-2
CASSSDRGRTGELFF
TGTGCCAGCTCATCGGACAGGGGACGAACCGGGGAGCTGTTTTTT
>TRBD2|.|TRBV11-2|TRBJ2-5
CASSFRRGQETQYF
TGTGCCAGCAGCTTCCGGCGGGGGCAAGAGACCCAGTACTTC
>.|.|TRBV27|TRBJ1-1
CASSSPRQNGQGTEAFF
TGTGCCAGCAGTTCCCCTAGACAGAACGGCCAGGGCACTGAAGCTTTCTTT
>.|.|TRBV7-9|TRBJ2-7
CASSQTASYEQYF
TGTGCCAGCAGCCAAACAGCATCCTACGAGCAGTACTTC
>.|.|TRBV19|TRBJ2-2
CASSERGQGGTGELFF
TGTGCCAGTAGCGAGAGAGGGCAAGGGGGCACCGGGGAGCTGTTTTTT
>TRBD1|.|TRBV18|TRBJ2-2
CASSPGQTTNTGELFF
TGTGCCAGCTCACCGGGACAGACCACGAACACCGGGGAGCTGTTTTTT
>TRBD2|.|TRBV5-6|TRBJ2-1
CASSSPLGSGGTYNEQFF
TGTGCCAGCAGCTCGCCCCTTGGGAGCGGGGGAACATACAATGAGCAGTTCTTC
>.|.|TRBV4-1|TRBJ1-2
CASSQGAGNLYGYTF
TGCGCCAGCAGCCAAGGGGCAGGAAACCTCTATGGCTACACCTTC
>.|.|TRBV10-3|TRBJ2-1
CAIRPTGSSYNEQFF
TGTGCCATTCGCCCAACAGGGAGTTCCTACAATGAGCAGTTCTTC
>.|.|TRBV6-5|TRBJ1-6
CASNKGGPGNSPLHF
TGTGCCAGCAACAAGGGAGGGCCAGGCAATTCACCCCTCCACTTT
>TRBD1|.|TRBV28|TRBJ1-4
CASSLAGTGTRKLFF
TGTGCCAGCAGTTTAGCTGGGACAGGGACCCGAAAACTGTTTTTT